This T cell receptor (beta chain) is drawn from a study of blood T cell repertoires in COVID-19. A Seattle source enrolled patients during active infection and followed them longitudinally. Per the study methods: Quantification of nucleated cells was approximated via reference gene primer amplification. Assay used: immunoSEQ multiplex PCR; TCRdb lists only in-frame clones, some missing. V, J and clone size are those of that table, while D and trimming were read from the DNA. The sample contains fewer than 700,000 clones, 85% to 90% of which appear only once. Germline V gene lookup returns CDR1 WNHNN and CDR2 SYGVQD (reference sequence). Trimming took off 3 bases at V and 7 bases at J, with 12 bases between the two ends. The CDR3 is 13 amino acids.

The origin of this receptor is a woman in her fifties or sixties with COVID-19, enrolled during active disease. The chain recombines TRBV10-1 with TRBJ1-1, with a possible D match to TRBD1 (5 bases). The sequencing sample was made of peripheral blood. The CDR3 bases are TGCGCCAGCAGTGATGAGACAGTAGGTGAAGCTTTCTTT. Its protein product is CASSDETVGEAFF.